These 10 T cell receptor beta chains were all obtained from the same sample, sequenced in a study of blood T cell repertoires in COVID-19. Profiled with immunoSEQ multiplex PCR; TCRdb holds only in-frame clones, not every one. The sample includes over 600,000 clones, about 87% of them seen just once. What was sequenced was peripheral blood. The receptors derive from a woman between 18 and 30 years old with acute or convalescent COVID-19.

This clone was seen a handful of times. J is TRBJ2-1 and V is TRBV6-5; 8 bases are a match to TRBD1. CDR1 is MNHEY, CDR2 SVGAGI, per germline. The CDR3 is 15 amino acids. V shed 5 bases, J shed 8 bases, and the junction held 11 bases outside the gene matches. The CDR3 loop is CASSHQTGEGYEQFF. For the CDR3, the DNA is TGTGCCAGCAGTCACCAGACAGGGGAAGGATATGAGCAGTTCTTC.

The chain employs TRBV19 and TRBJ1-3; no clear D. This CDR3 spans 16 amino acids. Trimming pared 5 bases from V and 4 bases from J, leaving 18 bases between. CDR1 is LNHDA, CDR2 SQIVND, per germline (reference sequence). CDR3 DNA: TGTGCCAGTAGTCCCCTACGATCCCTTACGGGAAACACCATATATTTT. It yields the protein CASSPLRSLTGNTIYF.

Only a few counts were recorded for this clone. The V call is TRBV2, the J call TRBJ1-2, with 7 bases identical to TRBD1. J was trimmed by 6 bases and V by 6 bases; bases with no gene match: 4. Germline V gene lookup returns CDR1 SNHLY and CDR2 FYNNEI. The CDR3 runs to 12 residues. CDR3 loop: CASRLTGNGYTF. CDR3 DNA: TGTGCCAGCAGGCTGACAGGGAATGGCTACACCTTC.

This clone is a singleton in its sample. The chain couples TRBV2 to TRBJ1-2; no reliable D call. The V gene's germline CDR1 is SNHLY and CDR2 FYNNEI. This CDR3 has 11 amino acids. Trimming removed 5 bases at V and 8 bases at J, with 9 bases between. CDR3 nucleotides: TGTGCCAGCAGTCAGGATTACGGCTACACCTTC. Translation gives CASSQDYGYTF. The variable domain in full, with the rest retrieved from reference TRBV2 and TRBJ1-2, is EPEVTQTPSHQVTQMGQEVILRCVPISNHLYFYWYRQILGQKVEFLVSFYNNEISEKSEIFDDQFSVERPDGSNFTLKIRSTKLEDSAMYFCASSQDYGYTFGSGTRLTVV.

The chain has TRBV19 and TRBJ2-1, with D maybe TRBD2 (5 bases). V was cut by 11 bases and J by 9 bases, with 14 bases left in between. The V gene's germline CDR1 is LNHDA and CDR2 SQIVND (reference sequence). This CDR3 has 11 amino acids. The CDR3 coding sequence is TGTGCCGAGAAGCCGGGGAGTGAGCAGTTCTTC. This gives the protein CAEKPGSEQFF.

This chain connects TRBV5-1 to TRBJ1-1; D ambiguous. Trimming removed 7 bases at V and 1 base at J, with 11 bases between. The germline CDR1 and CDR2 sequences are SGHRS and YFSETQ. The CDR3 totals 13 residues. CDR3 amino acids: CASQYTANTEAFF. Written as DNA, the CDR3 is TGCGCCAGCCAATATACAGCGAACACTGAAGCTTTCTTT.

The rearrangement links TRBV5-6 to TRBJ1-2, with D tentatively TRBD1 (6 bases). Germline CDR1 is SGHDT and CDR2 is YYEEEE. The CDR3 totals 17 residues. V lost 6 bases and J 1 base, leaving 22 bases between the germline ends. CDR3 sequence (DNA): TGTGCCAGCATCCCACGGCAGGGGCGTAGGGGTAACTATGGCTACACCTTC. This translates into CASIPRQGRRGNYGYTF.

CDR3 in DNA: TGTGCCAGCTCTACCAAGGGGGAGACTGAAGCTTTCTTT. Protein sequence: CASSTKGETEAFF. This chain connects TRBV18 to TRBJ1-1; D possibly corresponds to TRBD1 (6 bases). This CDR3 spans 13 amino acids. CDR1 is KGHSH and CDR2 is LQKENI in the germline V gene. Deletions cut 6 bases from V and 5 bases from J, with 13 bases between.

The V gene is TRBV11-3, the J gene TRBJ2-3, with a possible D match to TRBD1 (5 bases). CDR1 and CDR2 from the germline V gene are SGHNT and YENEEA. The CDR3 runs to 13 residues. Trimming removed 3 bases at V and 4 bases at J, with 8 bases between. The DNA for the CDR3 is TGTGCCAGCAGCTTGAGCAGGGCAGATACGCAGTATTTT. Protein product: CASSLSRADTQYF.

The CDR3 region has the DNA TGCGCCAGCAGCCAAGAGGGGGCTAGAGTCTACGAGCAGTACTTC. Residues: CASSQEGARVYEQYF. The genes are TRBV4-1 and TRBJ2-7; TRBD1 is a possible D gene (6 bases). Per germline, CDR1 MGHRA and CDR2 YSYEKL. This CDR3 has 15 amino acids. Trimming took off 0 bases at V and 3 bases at J, with 12 bases between the two ends.